These 13 T cell receptor beta chains originate from one sample sequenced in a study of immune characterization of retroperitoneal liposarcoma. TCRdb itself ran the PCR reads through MiXCR, one entry per CDR3 protein. The table lists more than 9,000 distinct CDR3 sequences, approximately 35% of them singletons, with over 9% in the top ten. Sequencing was performed on tumor tissue. These receptors were taken from a female donor with retroperitoneal liposarcoma.

By sample share, this clonotype is medium-sized. V gene TRBV7-2 combines with J gene TRBJ2-1, with D tentatively TRBD2 (6 bases). The J call is in doubt because the DNA end fits TRBJ2-7 better. CDR1 SGHTA and CDR2 FQGNSA come from the germline V gene. The CDR3 sequence is 18 residues long. CDR3 in DNA: TGTGCCAGCAGCTTAGTTGTGTGGGAGGCAGGTTCCTACAATGAGCAGTACTTC. Translating it yields CASSLVVWEAGSYNEQYF.

This clonotype was recorded many times. The chain couples TRBV6-6 to TRBJ2-1; D may be TRBD1 (5 bases). Trimming took off 0 bases at V and 10 bases at J, with 7 bases between the two ends. This CDR3 comprises 12 residues. The germline CDR1 and CDR2 sequences are MNHNY and SVGAGI (reference sequence). DNA for the CDR3: TGTGCCAGCAGTTACTCAGGGGCCGAGCAGTTCTTC. Translation gives CASSYSGAEQFF.

The chain has TRBV11-2 and TRBJ2-7; D unclear. The J call may be in error: the DNA end matches TRBJ2-5 better. Looked up from germline, CDR1 is SGHAT and CDR2 is FQNNGV. The CDR3 spans 11 residues. CDR3 protein: CASSTQETQYF. Here the CDR3 DNA reads TGTGCCAGCAGCACCCAAGAGACCCAGTACTTC.

This chain joins TRBV7-6 and TRBJ2-1, with TRBD1 matching 8 bases. J lost 6 bases, V lost 3 bases, and 10 bases had no gene match. The CDR3 runs 16 residues. Germline V gene sequence: CDR1 SGHVS, CDR2 FNYEAQ. CDR3 in DNA: TGTGCCAGCAGCTTTTTGACAGGGGATGCATTCAATGAGCAGTTCTTC. Its protein product is CASSFLTGDAFNEQFF.

The V gene is TRBV6-1, the J gene TRBJ2-1; maybe TRBD2 (6 bases). The end of the DNA aligns better with TRBJ2-7, so the J call may be wrong. The germline V gene encodes CDR1 MNHNS and CDR2 SASEGT. This CDR3 spans 12 amino acids. CDR3 protein: CASSKRVYEQYF. The CDR3 DNA follows: TGTGCCAGCAGTAAGCGGGTTTACGAGCAGTACTTC.

The CDR3 protein is CASSYRRDSVAEQYF. The CDR3 nucleotides are TGTGCCAGCAGTTACCGGCGGGACAGCGTGGCCGAGCAGTACTTC. This chain uses TRBV6-5 with TRBJ2-1, with D possibly TRBD1 on 7 matching bases. The end of the DNA fits TRBJ2-7 better, so the J call may be wrong. The CDR3 totals 15 residues. Germline CDR1 reads MNHEY; CDR2 reads SVGAGI.

The chain carries TRBV12-3 or TRBV12-4 and TRBJ2-1, with TRBD1 as a possible D gene (6 bases). V lost 4 bases and J lost 4, with 17 bases in between. The CDR3 is made up of 16 amino acids. CDR3 region: CASSSQGSLGYNEQFF. CDR3 in DNA: TGTGCCAGCAGTTCCCAGGGGTCTTTAGGGTACAATGAGCAGTTCTTC.

This clonotype was recorded a few times. The chain uses TRBV11-1 and TRBJ2-7, with TRBD2 matching 8 bases. The V segment lost 0 bases and the J segment 6 bases; nucleotides outside the gene matches: 7. This CDR3 region has 15 residues. CDR1 is SGHAT, CDR2 FQDESV, per germline (reference sequence). This CDR3 reads CASSLASGRAREQYF. DNA of the CDR3: TGTGCCAGCAGCTTAGCCTCCGGGAGGGCCCGCGAGCAGTACTTC.

This clonotype was seen ten or more times. This chain joins TRBV7-9 and TRBJ2-1; no firm D call. CDR1 is SEHNR, CDR2 FQNEAQ, per germline (reference sequence). There are 13 residues in the CDR3. V dropped 6 bases and J dropped 7 bases, with 13 bases sitting between them. The CDR3 is CASSHERSNEQFF. The CDR3 DNA reads TGTGCCAGCAGTCACGAACGGTCAAATGAGCAGTTCTTC.

V is TRBV7-2 and J is TRBJ1-2; perhaps TRBD1 as D (5 bases). The V gene's germline CDR1 is SGHTA and CDR2 FQGNSA. Trimming took off 4 bases at V and 6 bases at J, with 12 bases between the two ends. This CDR3 is built from 13 residues. The CDR3 reads CASSSRGGDGYTF. The CDR3 DNA reads as TGTGCCAGCAGCTCCCGTGGAGGGGATGGCTACACCTTC.

On this clonotype itself: The CDR3 carries no conserved terminal phenylalanine or tryptophan, so it likely arises from a read error. It is unclear where the CDR3 begins or ends on the DNA, so no DNA is shown, and the CDR3 is as TCRdb lists it. The rearrangement links TRBV6-5 to TRBJ2-6; the table's D call of TRBD1 was not tested on the DNA. Germline V gene data show CDR1 as MNHEY and CDR2 as SVGAGI. The length of the CDR3 is 10 amino acids, counting both ends. The CDR3 is CASSYQGDKA.

This clonotype has just a few counts. The chain combines TRBV6-5 with TRBJ2-1; no reliable D call. The CDR3 is 17 residues long. The V end was cut by 0 bases, the J end by 6 bases, with 18 bases between. The germline CDR1 and CDR2 sequences are MNHEY and SVGAGI. The DNA for the CDR3 is TGTGCCAGCAGTTACTCGATTCCGGGCTTAGCTACCAATGAGCAGTTCTTC. Protein sequence: CASSYSIPGLATNEQFF.

By share, this clonotype counts as medium-sized (0.01 to 0.1%). The chain couples TRBV7-2 to TRBJ2-5; D remains unclear. The CDR3 is 15 residues long. Per germline, CDR1 SGHTA and CDR2 FQGNSA. V lost 5 bases, J lost 4 bases, and 17 bases lay in between. The CDR3 region has the DNA TGTGCCAGCAGCGGCGAGCTGGGTGTGGGAGAGACCCAGTACTTC. Translation gives CASSGELGVGETQYF. Together with reference TRBV7-2 and TRBJ2-5, the CDR3 gives the full variable domain: GAGVSQSPSNKVTEKGKDVELRCDPISGHTALYWYRQSLGQGLEFLIYFQGNSAPDKSGLPSDRFSAERTGGSVSTLTIQRTQQEDSAVYLCASSGELGVGETQYFGPGTRLLVL.